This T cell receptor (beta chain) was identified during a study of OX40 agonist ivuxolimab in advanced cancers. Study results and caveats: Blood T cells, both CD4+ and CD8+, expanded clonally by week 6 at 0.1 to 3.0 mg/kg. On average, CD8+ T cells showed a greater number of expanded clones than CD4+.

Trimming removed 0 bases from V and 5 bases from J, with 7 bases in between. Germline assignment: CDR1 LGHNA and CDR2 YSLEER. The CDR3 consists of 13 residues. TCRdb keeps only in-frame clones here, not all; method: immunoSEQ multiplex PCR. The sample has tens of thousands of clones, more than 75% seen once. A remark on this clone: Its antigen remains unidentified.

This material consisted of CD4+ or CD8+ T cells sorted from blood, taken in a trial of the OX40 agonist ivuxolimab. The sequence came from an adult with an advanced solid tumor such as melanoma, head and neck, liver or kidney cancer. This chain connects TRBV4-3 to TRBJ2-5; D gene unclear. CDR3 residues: CASSQDGRETQYF. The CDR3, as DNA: TGCGCCAGCAGCCAAGATGGTCGCGAGACCCAGTACTTC.